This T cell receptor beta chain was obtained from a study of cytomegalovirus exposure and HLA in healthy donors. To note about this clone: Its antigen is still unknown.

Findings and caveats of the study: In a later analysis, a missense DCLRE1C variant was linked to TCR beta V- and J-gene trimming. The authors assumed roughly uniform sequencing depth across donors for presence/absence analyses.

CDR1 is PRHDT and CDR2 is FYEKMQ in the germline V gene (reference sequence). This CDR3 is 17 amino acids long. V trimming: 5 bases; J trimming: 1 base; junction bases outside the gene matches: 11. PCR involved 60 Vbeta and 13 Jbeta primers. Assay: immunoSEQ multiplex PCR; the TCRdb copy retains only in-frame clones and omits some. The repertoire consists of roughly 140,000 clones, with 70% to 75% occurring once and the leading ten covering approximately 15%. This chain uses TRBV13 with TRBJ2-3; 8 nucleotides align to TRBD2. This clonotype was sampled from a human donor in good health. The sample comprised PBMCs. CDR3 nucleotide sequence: TGTGCCAGCAGCCCCAGGTTAGCGGGAAGGGGCACAGATACGCAGTATTTT. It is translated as CASSPRLAGRGTDTQYF.